What follows are 26 T cell receptor beta chains derived from one specimen sequenced in a study of CD8 T cells in Susac syndrome (dated by TCRdb to the late 2010s). To prepare the library, the immunoSEQ multiplex PCR assay was applied. RNA was extracted with the RNeasy kit and 0.5 to 1 ug was reverse transcribed using random hexamers. In TCRdb, the public reads were trimmed at Q25 with fastp and aligned with MiXCR, with productive beta chains retained. Each entry merges the rows of one CDR3 protein and shows their most common DNA and genes. The sample includes about 200,000 distinct CDR3 sequences, with over 85% observed a single time. The top ten clones comprise about 0.1% of the sample. The sequenced sample consisted of CD4+ T cells from PBMCs. These receptors came from a human donor in good health.

CDR3 region: CASSQAAGQGYTF. The CDR3 region has the DNA TGTGCCAGCAGCCAAGCTGCGGGGCAAGGCTACACCTTC. V and J are TRBV14 and TRBJ1-2, with a tentative D call TRBD1 (5 bases). The V gene lost 1 base and the J gene lost 8 bases, with 11 bases spanning the gap. Germline V gene sequence: CDR1 SGHDN, CDR2 FVKESK. The CDR3 is 13 residues long.

The chain recombines TRBV20-1 with TRBJ1-1; D is unclear. The CDR3 is 14 amino acids. Deletions cut 5 bases from V and 5 bases from J, with 18 bases between. The germline gives CDR1 DFQATT, CDR2 SNEGSKA (reference sequence). The DNA for the CDR3 is TGCAGTGCTCTCCCCGGCGGCCGAATTACTGAAGCTTTCTTT. Protein product: CSALPGGRITEAFF.

The chain uses TRBV5-1 and TRBJ1-6; a weak D match, TRBD1 (6 bases). Per the germline V gene, CDR1 is SGHRS and CDR2 is YFSETQ. This CDR3 is built from 15 residues. V shed 0 bases and J shed 4 bases, with 8 bases lying between them. The CDR3 region is CASSLEDRYNSPLHF. The CDR3 nucleotides read TGCGCCAGCAGCTTGGAGGACAGATATAATTCACCCCTCCACTTT.

CDR3 in amino acids: CASRPGQGVDTDTQYF. Written as DNA, the CDR3 is TGTGCCAGCCGCCCGGGACAGGGGGTGGACACAGATACGCAGTATTTT. This chain uses TRBV9 with TRBJ2-3; 11 bases match TRBD1. V lost 7 bases, J lost 2 bases, and 9 bases stayed unmatched. The CDR3 contains 16 residues. CDR1 is SGDLS and CDR2 is YYNGEE in the germline V gene.

The chain recombines TRBV6-1 with TRBJ2-3; the D gene is possibly TRBD2 (5 bases). Per germline, CDR1 MNHNS and CDR2 SASEGT. The length of the CDR3 is 14 residues. With 4 bases removed from V and 1 base from J, the gap between germline ends came to 9 bases. The CDR3 here is CASSVGGGTDTQYF. The DNA of the CDR3 is TGTGCCAGCAGTGTAGGAGGTGGCACAGATACGCAGTATTTT.

The CDR3 DNA reads as TGTGCCAGTAGTAAAAAGCCCGGCTCTGCCCCACAGCCCCAGCATTTT. Protein: CASSKKPGSAPQPQHF. The V gene is TRBV19, the J gene TRBJ1-5; D uncertain. In germline, CDR1 is LNHDA, CDR2 SQIVND (reference sequence). Trimming left V 4 bases short and J 7 bases short, with 20 bases between. This CDR3 region has 16 residues.

CDR3 amino acids: CASSLDLGSEQFF. CDR3 coding DNA: TGTGCCAGCAGCTTAGATTTGGGATCTGAGCAGTTCTTC. The chain recombines TRBV11-3 with TRBJ2-1; D uncertain. V gave up 0 bases and J gave up 9 bases, with 9 bases separating them. CDR1 and CDR2 from the germline V gene are SGHNT and YENEEA. The CDR3 extends over 13 amino acids.

The gene calls are TRBV3-1 and TRBJ1-5; D is unclear. Germline V CDR1 and CDR2: LGHDT, YNNKEL (reference sequence). The CDR3 is 14 residues long. Deletions cut 4 bases from V and 3 bases from J, with 10 bases between. Here the CDR3 DNA reads TGTGCCAGCAGCCCAAGCTATAACAATCAGCCCCAGCATTTT. It codes for CASSPSYNNQPQHF.

V usage is TRBV6-5 and J usage is TRBJ1-5; TRBD1 matches at 8 bases. The V gene's germline CDR1 is MNHEY and CDR2 SVGAGI. J was trimmed by 16 bases and V by 6 bases; bases with no gene match: 8. The CDR3 sequence is 11 residues long. Here the CDR3 reads CASSTGQVYHF. CDR3 nucleotides: TGTGCCAGCAGCACGGGACAGGTCTATCATTTT.

The chain is built from TRBV20-1 and TRBJ2-6; D might be TRBD1 (6 bases). CDR1 and CDR2 from the germline V gene are DFQATT and SNEGSKA (reference sequence). The CDR3 is 15 amino acids. The V and J ends lost 0 bases and 1 base respectively, with 7 bases between them. CDR3 sequence reads: CSARDDRSGANVLTF. For the CDR3, the DNA is TGCAGTGCTAGAGATGACAGGTCTGGGGCCAACGTCCTGACTTTC.

This chain uses TRBV7-9 with TRBJ1-1; 9 nucleotides align to TRBD1. CDR3 length equals 16 residues. V shed 5 bases and J 3 bases; nucleotides not matched to a gene: 10. The germline gives CDR1 SEHNR, CDR2 FQNEAQ (reference sequence). CDR3 in DNA: TGTGCCAGCAGCCAGGACAGGGGTTTTTTTCACACTGAAGCTTTCTTT. It encodes CASSQDRGFFHTEAFF.

The chain is built from TRBV14 and TRBJ1-1; a weak D match, TRBD1 (5 bases). Germline loops: CDR1 SGHDN, CDR2 FVKESK. This CDR3 is 15 amino acids long. With 4 bases removed from V and 2 bases from J, the gap between germline ends came to 14 bases. CDR3 region: CASSLRTGFNTEAFF. CDR3 in DNA: TGTGCCAGCAGCCTTCGTACAGGCTTCAACACTGAAGCTTTCTTT.

The chain joins TRBV6-5 to TRBJ2-3; no reliable D call. The CDR3 contains 13 residues. CDR1 is MNHEY and CDR2 is SVGAGI in the germline V gene. V shed 8 bases and J shed 1 base, with 10 bases lying between them. CDR3 region: CASSVPRTDTQYF. The CDR3 nucleotides are TGTGCCAGCTCAGTACCCCGCACAGATACGCAGTATTTT.

This clonotype was counted a few times. This chain connects TRBV20-1 to TRBJ2-5, with D perhaps being TRBD1 or TRBD2 (5 bases each). V was clipped by 1 base and J by 5 bases, with 17 bases between them. This CDR3 is built from 15 residues. Germline loops: CDR1 DFQATT, CDR2 SNEGSKA (reference sequence). The CDR3 coding sequence is TGCAGTGCTAGAGGATCGTGGGGGATCAAGGAGACCCAGTACTTC. Residues: CSARGSWGIKETQYF.

The gene calls are TRBV20-1 and TRBJ2-3; D is unclear. V was cut by 0 bases and J by 1 base, with 8 bases left in between. This CDR3 is built from 14 residues. CDR1 and CDR2 from the germline V gene are DFQATT and SNEGSKA (reference sequence). For the CDR3, the DNA is TGCAGTGCTAGAGATTTCCAGCGCACAGATACGCAGTATTTT. Amino acid sequence: CSARDFQRTDTQYF.

The chain carries TRBV4-2 and TRBJ1-1, with 7 bases matching TRBD1. The CDR3 length is 15 residues. V dropped 4 bases and J dropped 1; count of bases not matched to a gene: 6. Germline CDR1 is LGHNA and CDR2 is YNFKEQ. The CDR3 protein is CASSRPGGENTEAFF. CDR3 nucleotides: TGTGCCAGCAGCCGCCCAGGGGGGGAGAACACTGAAGCTTTCTTT.

The chain has TRBV19 and TRBJ1-1, with 8 positions matching TRBD1. The germline CDR1 and CDR2 sequences are LNHDA and SQIVND (reference sequence). The CDR3 has 14 amino acids. V was clipped by 0 bases and J by 4 bases; unmatched bases: 1. The CDR3 DNA reads as TGTGCCAGTAGTATAGAAGACAGGGGCACTGAAGCTTTCTTT. It yields the protein CASSIEDRGTEAFF.

The CDR3 sequence is CASSRLGQGVGNQPQHF. The DNA for the CDR3 is TGTGCCAGCAGCCGTCTTGGGCAGGGCGTCGGCAATCAGCCCCAGCATTTT. The J gene is TRBJ1-5, the V gene TRBV13, with D perhaps TRBD1 (5 bases). The CDR3 has 17 amino acids. Trimming pared 5 bases from V and 2 bases from J, leaving 19 bases between. Germline CDR1 is PRHDT and CDR2 is FYEKMQ (reference sequence).

CDR3 DNA sequence: TGCAGCGTTCATGAGGGGGGCACCGGGGAGCTGTTTTTT. This sequence encodes CSVHEGGTGELFF. The V and J genes are TRBV29-1 and TRBJ2-2; TRBD1 or TRBD2 may be the D gene (6 bases each). With 5 bases removed from V and 4 bases from J, the gap between germline ends came to 11 bases. CDR3 length: 13 amino acids. The germline gives CDR1 SQVTM, CDR2 ANQGSEA.

The V and J genes are TRBV6-5 and TRBJ2-3; 12 bases map to TRBD2. The V gene's germline CDR1 is MNHEY and CDR2 SVGAGI. Germline trimming cut 0 bases from V and 3 bases from J; bases unmatched to any gene: 10. CDR3 size: 19 residues. CDR3 residues: CASSYSNRRLAGATDTQYF. As DNA, the CDR3 is TGTGCCAGCAGTTACTCGAATCGTAGACTAGCGGGGGCTACAGATACGCAGTATTTT.

The gene calls are TRBV5-1 and TRBJ1-1, with 9 bases that match TRBD1. Germline-derived CDR1 and CDR2 are SGHRS and YFSETQ. CDR3 length: 15 amino acids. J gave up 1 base and V 3 bases, and 4 bases lay outside the gene matches. CDR3 in DNA: TGCGCCAGCAGCTGGCCGGGACAGGGGAACACTGAAGCTTTCTTT. Translating gives CASSWPGQGNTEAFF.

In this sample, this clonotype turned up once. This sequence joins TRBV29-1 and TRBJ2-7; 7 bases match TRBD1. Trimming took 7 bases from V and 2 from J; bases not matched to a gene: 5. CDR1 and CDR2 from the germline V gene are SQVTM and ANQGSEA. The CDR3 consists of 12 residues. The CDR3 here is CSASGTAYEQYF. In DNA form, the CDR3 reads TGCAGCGCCTCCGGGACAGCCTACGAGCAGTACTTC.

In its sample, this clonotype was seen once. The V and J genes are TRBV29-1 and TRBJ1-1; 9 nucleotides agree with TRBD1. There are 17 residues in the CDR3. V was clipped by 4 bases and J by 1 base; unmatched bases: 13. Germline V gene data show CDR1 as SQVTM and CDR2 as ANQGSEA. CDR3 in amino acids: CSVVWGQGTQPNTEAFF. CDR3 DNA sequence: TGCAGCGTTGTATGGGGACAGGGAACTCAGCCGAACACTGAAGCTTTCTTT.

This rearrangement joins TRBV24-1 to TRBJ1-2; no clear D. In germline, CDR1 is KGHDR, CDR2 SFDVKD. V lost 3 bases and J 5 bases, leaving 6 bases between the germline ends. This CDR3 has 12 amino acids. The CDR3 sequence: CATSDDSYGYTF. Written as DNA, the CDR3 is TGTGCCACCAGTGATGACTCGTATGGCTACACCTTC.

This chain uses TRBV12-3 or TRBV12-4 with TRBJ2-5; D possibly corresponds to TRBD1 (5 bases). This CDR3 comprises 14 residues. V was shortened by 3 bases and J by 3 bases, with 11 bases between the two germline ends. The DNA of the CDR3 is TGTGCCAGCAGTTTGAGGCCCAGGGAAGAGACCCAGTACTTC. This sequence encodes CASSLRPREETQYF.

The chain has TRBV7-3 and TRBJ2-3; weak D call: TRBD2 (5 bases). The germline V and J ends were trimmed by 0 bases and 5 bases, with 18 bases remaining between them. CDR3 size: 17 residues. CDR1 and CDR2 (germline): SGHTA, FQGTGA. The chain's CDR3 is CASSLTGRTPVGDTQYF. CDR3 in DNA: TGTGCCAGCAGCTTAACTGGCAGGACTCCCGTGGGAGATACGCAGTATTTT.